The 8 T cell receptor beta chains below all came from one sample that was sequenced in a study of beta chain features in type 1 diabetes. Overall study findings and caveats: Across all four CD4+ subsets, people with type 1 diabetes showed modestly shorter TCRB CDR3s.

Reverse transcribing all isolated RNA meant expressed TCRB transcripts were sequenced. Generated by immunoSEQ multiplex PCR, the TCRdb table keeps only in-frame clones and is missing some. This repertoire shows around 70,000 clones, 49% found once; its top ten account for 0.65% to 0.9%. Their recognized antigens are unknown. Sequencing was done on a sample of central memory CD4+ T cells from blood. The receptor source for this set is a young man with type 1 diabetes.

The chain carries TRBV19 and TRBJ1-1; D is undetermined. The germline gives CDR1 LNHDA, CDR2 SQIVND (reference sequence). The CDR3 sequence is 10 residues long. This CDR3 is CGTWRSEAFF. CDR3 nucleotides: TGTGGGACCTGGAGGTCTGAAGCTTTCTTT. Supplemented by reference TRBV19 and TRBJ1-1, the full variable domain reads DGGITQSPKYLFRKEGQNVTLSCEQNLNHDAMYWYRQDPGQGLRLIYYSQIVNDFQKGDIAEGYSVSREKKESFPLTVTSAQKNPTAFYLCGTWRSEAFFGQGTRLTVV.

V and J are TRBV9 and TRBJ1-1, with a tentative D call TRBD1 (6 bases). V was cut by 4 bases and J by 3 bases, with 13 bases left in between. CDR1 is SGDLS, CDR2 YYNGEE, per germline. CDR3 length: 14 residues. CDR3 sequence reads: CASSLQGWDTEAFF. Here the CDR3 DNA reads TGTGCCAGCAGCTTACAGGGATGGGACACTGAAGCTTTCTTT.

DNA of the CDR3: TGTGCCAGTAGTATAGGGCGGGGGCGTATGGATACGCAGTATTTT. Its translation is CASSIGRGRMDTQYF. The chain recombines TRBV19 with TRBJ2-3, with D perhaps TRBD2 (7 bases). The CDR3 contains 15 residues. Germline V lookup: CDR1 LNHDA, CDR2 SQIVND (reference sequence). Trimming took off 1 base at V and 6 bases at J, with 14 bases between the two ends.

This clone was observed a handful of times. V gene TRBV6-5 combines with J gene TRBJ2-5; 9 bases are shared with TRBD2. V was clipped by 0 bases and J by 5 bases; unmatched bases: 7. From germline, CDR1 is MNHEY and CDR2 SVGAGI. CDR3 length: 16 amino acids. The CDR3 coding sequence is TGTGCCAGCAGTTACTCCTGGCGGGGGGGCAGGGAGACCCAGTACTTC. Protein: CASSYSWRGGRETQYF.

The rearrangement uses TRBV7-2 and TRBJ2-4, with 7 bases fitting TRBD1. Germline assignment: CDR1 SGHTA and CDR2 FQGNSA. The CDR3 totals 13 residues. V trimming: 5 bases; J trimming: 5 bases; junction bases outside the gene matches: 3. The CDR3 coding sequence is TGTGCCAGCAGCACGGGACAGCAAAACATTCAGTACTTC. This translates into CASSTGQQNIQYF.

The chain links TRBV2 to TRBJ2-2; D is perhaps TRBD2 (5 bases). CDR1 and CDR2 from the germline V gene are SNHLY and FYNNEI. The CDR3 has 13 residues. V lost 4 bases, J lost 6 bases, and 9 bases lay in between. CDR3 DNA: TGTGCCAGCAGTGCGGAGAGGGCCGGGGAGCTGTTTTTT. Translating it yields CASSAERAGELFF.

In DNA, the CDR3 is TGTGCCAGCAGCAAATCGGGACAGAGGGGTCAGCCCCAGCATTTT. Residues: CASSKSGQRGQPQHF. This chain links TRBV7-2 with TRBJ1-5; 7 bases line up with TRBD1. This CDR3 has 15 amino acids. V was pared by 5 bases and J by 6 bases, with 10 bases of the junction left unmatched. Germline CDR1 SGHTA, CDR2 FQGNSA.

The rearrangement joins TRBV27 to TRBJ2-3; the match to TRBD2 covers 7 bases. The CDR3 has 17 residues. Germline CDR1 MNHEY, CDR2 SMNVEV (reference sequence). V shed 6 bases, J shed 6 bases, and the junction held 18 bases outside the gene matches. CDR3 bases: TGTGCCAGCAGCAACCAACTACCCACGTGGGGGGGGGATACGCAGTATTTT. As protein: CASSNQLPTWGGDTQYF.